This record concerns one T cell receptor beta chain sequence. Germline V gene sequence: CDR1 SQVTM, CDR2 ANQGSEA. The CDR3 extends over 12 amino acids. V shed 6 bases and J shed 3 bases, with 11 bases lying between them. The data stem from a study of blood T cell repertoires in COVID-19. This table comes from immunoSEQ multiplex PCR, and its TCRdb copy is limited to in-frame clones, with some not included. The sample gives about 210,000 clones, around 81% of which show up once; approximately 9% is in the top ten. The chain recombines TRBV29-1 with TRBJ1-1; D is unclear. The sequence was obtained from a woman aged 45-59 years with acute COVID-19. The sequencing sample was made of PBMCs or T cells enriched from blood (not recorded which). Here the CDR3 DNA reads TGCAGCGTCGCCCCGCGGGACACTGAAGCTTTCTTT. Translated, it gives CSVAPRDTEAFF.